The present T cell receptor (beta chain) was sequenced within a study of T cell changes during pregnancy in multiple sclerosis. The germline V gene has CDR1 SGDLS and CDR2 YYNGEE. The CDR3 loop spans 15 amino acids. Trimming took 2 bases from V and 2 from J; bases not matched to a gene: 7. Sequencing was performed with immunoSEQ multiplex PCR; in TCRdb, only in-frame clones are kept and a portion is missing. The sample has about 22,000 clones; around 93% are singletons. This sequence was found in a female donor with multiple sclerosis, enrolled in a pregnancy study. The chain has TRBV9 and TRBJ2-7; TRBD1 matches at 7 bases. This sample comprised CD8+ T cells from peripheral blood mononuclear cells, obtained in the third trimester of pregnancy. CDR3 DNA sequence: TGTGCCAGCAGCGTCGCAGACAGGGCCCCCTACGAGCAGTACTTC. Encoded protein: CASSVADRAPYEQYF. The variable domain in full, with the rest retrieved from reference TRBV9 and TRBJ2-7, is DSGVTQTPKHLITATGQRVTLRCSPRSGDLSVYWYQQSLDQGLQFLIQYYNGEERAKGNILERFSAQQFPDLHSELNLSSLELGDSALYFCASSVADRAPYEQYFGPGTRLTVT.